The text below deals with one T cell receptor (beta chain). As yet, its antigen is unknown. These data come from a study of cytomegalovirus exposure and HLA in healthy donors. Study context: Unique TCRs numbering roughly 85 million, obtained from HLA-typed donors, made up an early data release.

Trimming took 2 bases from V and 8 from J; bases not matched to a gene: 15. Germline CDR1 and CDR2: MRHNA and SNTAGT. CDR3 length: 19 residues. The PCR employed 60 Vbeta primers together with 13 Jbeta primers. Profiled with immunoSEQ multiplex PCR; TCRdb holds only in-frame clones, not every one. The data show 85,000 to 90,000 clones, with approximately 90% seen just once and approximately 2.2% held by the top ten. Study-level results: V- and J-gene trimming of TCR beta was linked (in a later analysis) to a missense DCLRE1C variant. Many donors shared some public TCRs, even though most TCR sequences were rare.

The source material was PBMCs. The source is a young man in good health and CMV-seronegative. V is TRBV6-4 and J is TRBJ2-1; TRBD2 aligns across 13 bases. The CDR3 DNA reads TGTGCCAGCAGTGACGAATGGACTAGCGGGAGCGGGGGGATAGATGAGCAGTTCTTC. It is translated as CASSDEWTSGSGGIDEQFF.